This T cell receptor beta chain was identified during a study of OX40 agonist ivuxolimab in advanced cancers. Study information: Clinicians treated patients with ivuxolimab, an agonistic anti-OX40 (CD134) antibody.

CDR1 is SGHNT and CDR2 is YENEEA in the germline V gene. The CDR3 has 14 residues. The ends lost 6 bases at V and 6 bases at J; junction bases unmatched: 10. Libraries were prepared by immunoSEQ multiplex PCR; TCRdb keeps only in-frame clonotypes and omits some of them. The sample lists approximately 60,000 clones; about 92% were seen once. Broader study findings: Some of the lowest clonal expansion was seen in partial responders at 0.1-3.0 mg/kg. The average count of expanded clones was higher among CD8+ T cells than among CD4+.

Only one count was recorded for this clone. Its antigen remains unknown. The clonotype comes from an adult with an advanced solid tumor such as melanoma, head and neck, liver or kidney cancer. The chain uses TRBV11-3 and TRBJ1-2, with 7 bases matching TRBD1. Sequencing used CD4+ or CD8+ T cells sorted from blood, obtained in a trial of the OX40 agonist ivuxolimab. The CDR3 nucleotides are TGTGCCAGCAGTTACCCTAGGACAGGAGATGGCTACACCTTC. Its protein product is CASSYPRTGDGYTF.